The 10 T cell receptor beta chains reported below all come from one sample, sequenced in a study of blood T cell repertoires in COVID-19. This table comes from immunoSEQ multiplex PCR, and its TCRdb copy is limited to in-frame clones, with some not included. This table has approximately 270,000 clones, 70% to 90% appearing once. The sequencing sample was made of peripheral blood. The receptors stem from a woman between 65 and 79 years old with acute or convalescent COVID-19.

V gene TRBV7-3 combines with J gene TRBJ1-6; D is possibly TRBD1 (5 bases). With 2 bases removed from V and 7 bases from J, the gap between germline ends came to 9 bases. The CDR3 has 14 amino acids. Germline lookup yields CDR1 SGHTA and CDR2 FQGTGA. The CDR3 sequence is CASSLQGWNSPLHF. CDR3 DNA sequence: TGTGCCAGCAGCTTACAGGGTTGGAATTCACCCCTCCACTTT.

The chain joins TRBV5-4 to TRBJ2-7; D gene ambiguous. This CDR3 is built from 13 residues. The V and J ends lost 0 bases and 0 bases respectively, with 4 bases between them. CDR1 is SGHNT and CDR2 is YYREEE in the germline V gene (reference sequence). This CDR3 reads CASSLGSSYEQYF. CDR3 in DNA: TGTGCCAGCAGCTTGGGGAGCTCCTACGAGCAGTACTTC.

The chain employs TRBV6-5 and TRBJ1-3; a possible D gene is TRBD1 (5 bases). Germline CDR1 and CDR2: MNHEY and SVGAGI. Deletions cut 5 bases from V and 8 bases from J, with 16 bases between. CDR3 length: 14 amino acids. CDR3: CASSQAGIAYTIYF. In DNA form, the CDR3 reads TGTGCCAGCAGTCAGGCAGGGATTGCGTACACCATATATTTT.

This chain joins TRBV5-1 and TRBJ2-2, with 10 bases that match TRBD1. The CDR3 covers 16 residues. The germline gives CDR1 SGHRS, CDR2 YFSETQ. V shed 0 bases, J shed 5 bases, and the junction held 4 bases outside the gene matches. In DNA form, the CDR3 reads TGCGCCAGCAGCTTGGATGGGACAGGGGCGACCGGGGAGCTGTTTTTT. The encoded protein is CASSLDGTGATGELFF.

The chain's CDR3 is CASSFTASNTGELFF. The CDR3 region has the DNA TGCGCCAGCAGCTTTACAGCATCGAACACCGGGGAGCTGTTTTTT. The chain couples TRBV5-1 to TRBJ2-2; D not resolved. Germline-derived CDR1 and CDR2 are SGHRS and YFSETQ. The CDR3 extends over 15 amino acids. Trimming removed 2 bases at V and 0 bases at J, with 8 bases between.

The chain recombines TRBV7-8 with TRBJ1-3, with a weak D call TRBD1 (5 bases). CDR3 size: 17 residues. Trimming cost V 6 bases and J 0 bases, with 18 bases left between them. The germline gives CDR1 SGHVS, CDR2 FQNEAQ. CDR3 DNA sequence: TGTGCCAGCAGTCCCGGGGGGGGTTTGAACTCTGGAAACACCATATATTTT. Translated: CASSPGGGLNSGNTIYF.

The chain couples TRBV3-1 (or the pseudogene TRBV3-2) to TRBJ1-3; no clear D gene. The germline V and J ends were trimmed by 4 bases and 7 bases, with 14 bases remaining between them. Looked up from germline, CDR1 is LGHDT and CDR2 is YNNKEL (reference sequence). This CDR3 has 14 residues. For the CDR3, the DNA is TGTGCCAGCAGCCCCCTAGTAGGCGCCAACACCATATATTTT. This codes for CASSPLVGANTIYF.

J is TRBJ1-5 and V is TRBV5-1; the D gene is possibly TRBD1 (6 bases). The CDR3 has 15 residues. Trimming removed 3 bases at V and 4 bases at J, with 14 bases between. Germline assignment: CDR1 SGHRS and CDR2 YFSETQ. The CDR3 DNA reads as TGCGCCAGCAGCTATTACCCAGGGGAGAATCAGCCCCAGCATTTT. Its translation is CASSYYPGENQPQHF.

The chain carries TRBV15 and TRBJ2-2; D perhaps matches TRBD2 (5 bases). Trimming left V 0 bases short and J 4 bases short, with 15 bases between. This CDR3 has 17 residues. Germline V gene sequence: CDR1 LNHNV, CDR2 YYDKDF (reference sequence). The CDR3 region has the DNA TGTGCCACCAGCAGAGATTTGGGGAACGAGGGCACCGGGGAGCTGTTTTTT. Amino acids: CATSRDLGNEGTGELFF.

This clone was seen just once. Other nucleotide sequences in the sample specify the same CDR3. The chain links TRBV2 to TRBJ1-6; D is perhaps TRBD1 (6 bases). Germline V gives CDR1 SNHLY, CDR2 FYNNEI. Trimming removed 3 bases at V and 5 bases at J, with 8 bases between. This CDR3 has 14 residues. This chain's CDR3 is CASSEGQNNSPLHF. As DNA, the CDR3 is TGTGCCAGCAGTGAGGGACAAAATAATTCACCCCTCCACTTT.